This T cell receptor (beta chain) was sequenced in a study of blood T cell repertoires in COVID-19. Original analysis: Amplification of reference gene primers provided the estimated nucleated cell counts. The repertoire was sequenced with immunoSEQ multiplex PCR; TCRdb's copy has only in-frame clones and lacks some. Clone size and V and J calls were adopted from that table, with D and trimming inferred from the DNA. The sample has about 130,000 clones; around 89% are singletons. Germline V CDR1 and CDR2: SGHAT, FQNNGV. The CDR3 is 14 residues long. The J segment lost 7 bases and the V segment lost 3 bases, leaving 5 bases of the junction unmatched.

V is TRBV11-2 and J is TRBJ1-2; TRBD1 aligns across 10 bases. The sequenced sample consisted of peripheral blood. This TCR derives from a man in his 60s with COVID-19, enrolled during active disease. This CDR3 is CASSLGGQGGGYTF. CDR3 DNA: TGTGCCAGCAGCTTGGGCGGACAGGGGGGTGGCTACACCTTC.